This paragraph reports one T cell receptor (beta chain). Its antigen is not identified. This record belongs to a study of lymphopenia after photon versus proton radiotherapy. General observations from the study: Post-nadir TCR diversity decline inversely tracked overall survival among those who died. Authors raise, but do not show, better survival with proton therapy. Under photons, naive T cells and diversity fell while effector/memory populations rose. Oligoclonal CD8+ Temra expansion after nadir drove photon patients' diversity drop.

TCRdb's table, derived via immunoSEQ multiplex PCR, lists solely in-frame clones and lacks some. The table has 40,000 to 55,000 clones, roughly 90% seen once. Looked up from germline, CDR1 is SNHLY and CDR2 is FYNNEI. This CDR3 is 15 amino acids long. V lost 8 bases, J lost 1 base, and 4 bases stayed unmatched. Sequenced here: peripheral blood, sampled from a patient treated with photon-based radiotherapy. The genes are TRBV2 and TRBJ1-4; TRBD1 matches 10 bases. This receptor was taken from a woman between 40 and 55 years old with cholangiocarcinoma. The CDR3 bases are TGTGCCAGCCGGGACAGGGGTAAAACTAATGAAAAACTGTTTTTT. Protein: CASRDRGKTNEKLFF.